The T cell receptor beta chain described here comes from a study of shared clonotypes between healthy human individuals. Study-level points and caveats: Sorted-subset samples were not fully sequenced, rarefaction indicated. Among the subsets, naive ones generally showed larger estimated richness than memory ones.

This table comes from immunoSEQ multiplex PCR, and its TCRdb copy is limited to in-frame clones, with some not included. The sample yields about 600,000 clones, approximately 97% seen once. Germline values: CDR1 SGHVS, CDR2 FNYEAQ. With 3 bases clipped from V and 2 bases from J, the junction kept 8 bases outside the gene matches. The CDR3 extends over 16 amino acids. This clone was picked up one time. The antigen remains undetermined. The sequencing sample was made of naive CD4+ T cells sorted from blood. Noted subset: CD45RA+ positively selected. This TCR came from a woman between 25 and 40 years old in good health. This chain links TRBV7-6 with TRBJ2-3; 7 bases are a match to TRBD2. The DNA of the CDR3 is TGTGCCAGCAGCTTCGCGGGGGTAAGGAACACAGATACGCAGTATTTT. This translates into CASSFAGVRNTDTQYF.